This T cell receptor beta chain was found in a study of tumor and adjacent non-tumor tissue in lung cancer. Overall study context: Stage I to III disease affected over nine men and roughly five women aged roughly 31 to 76.

No cell sorting was done before RNA was extracted from the tissue. The normal lung tissue was taken more than 3 cm from the tumor edge. Donors were chemotherapy-naive, newly diagnosed lung cancer surgical patients in China, August–late 2014. A modified ARM-PCR protocol with three rounds of nested PCR amplified TCRbeta. Via MiXCR, TCRdb re-called the multiplex PCR reads, giving one row per CDR3 protein. Of 60,000 to 65,000 distinct CDR3 sequences listed, around 64% are singletons. This clonotype showed up many times. Per the germline V gene, CDR1 is SEHNR and CDR2 is FQNEAQ (reference sequence). CDR3 size: 12 residues. Trimming removed 5 bases at V and 6 bases at J, with 8 bases between.

The chain combines TRBV7-9 with TRBJ2-1; the D is unclear. The sequenced sample consisted of distant non-tumor lung tissue. This TCR derives from a man between 65 and 79 years old with non-small cell lung cancer. The CDR3 here is CASSAHFNEQFF. The CDR3 region has the DNA TGTGCCAGCAGCGCCCATTTCAATGAGCAGTTCTTC.